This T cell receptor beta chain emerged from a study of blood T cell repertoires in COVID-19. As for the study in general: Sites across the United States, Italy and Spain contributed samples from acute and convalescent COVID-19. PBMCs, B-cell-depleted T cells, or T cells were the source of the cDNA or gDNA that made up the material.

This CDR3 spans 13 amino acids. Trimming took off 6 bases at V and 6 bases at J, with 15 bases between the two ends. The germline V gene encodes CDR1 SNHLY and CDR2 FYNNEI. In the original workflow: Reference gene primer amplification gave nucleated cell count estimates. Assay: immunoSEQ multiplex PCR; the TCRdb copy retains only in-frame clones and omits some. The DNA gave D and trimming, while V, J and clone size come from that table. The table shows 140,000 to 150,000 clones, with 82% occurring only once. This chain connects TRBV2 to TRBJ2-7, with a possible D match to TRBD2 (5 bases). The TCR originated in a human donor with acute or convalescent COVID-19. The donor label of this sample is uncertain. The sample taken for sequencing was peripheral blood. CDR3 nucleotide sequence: TGTGCCAGCAGAGAAACGACCGGAGGCGAGCAGTACTTC. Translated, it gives CASRETTGGEQYF.